The sequence of this TCR beta chain was determined in a study of blood T cell repertoires in COVID-19 (dated by TCRdb to 2020 to 2022). Study-wide context: Samples covering the acute and convalescent phases of COVID-19 were provided by collaborators in the United States, Italy and Spain. The prospective study material was composed of cDNA or gDNA derived from T cells, B-cell-depleted T cells, or PBMCs. Subjects who had been exposed to COVID-19, were actively infected with it, or had recovered from it provided the deeply sampled blood TCRbeta repertoires that made up the dataset. The repertoires were made available in a free public database intended to serve as a resource for research on the immune response to SARS-CoV-2. Samples came from the ongoing ImmuneRACE study (first 160 participants) plus 1,254 subjects from 6 global collaborators. Sample metadata almost always included a de-identified subject ID, COVID-19 status, age in years and sex. Where available, HLA class I and class II types were obtained from metadata supplied by the sample provider rather than from assay-based typing.

In the case of this clone: Its target antigen remains unknown. No clone much larger than this one lies a single base away; base qualities are absent.

The collaborating institutions used their own protocols to collect whole blood in K2EDTA tubes. For TCRbeta analysis, collaborators shipped samples in one of three forms: frozen whole blood, isolated PBMCs, or DNA extracted from either of those sample types. The paper's findings and limits, for the study overall: How much clinical and demographic metadata was included differed by source and by participant, and the metadata was provided uncurated.

The immunoSEQ Assay, a bias-controlled multiplex PCR, was used to amplify TCRbeta CDR3 regions from genomic DNA. For the original study's pipeline: The number of nucleated cells in each sample was estimated by amplification of reference gene primers within the assay. Sequence reads were collapsed and filtered to measure the absolute abundance of every unique TCRbeta CDR3 rearrangement. For each sample, productive Simpson clonality was calculated as the square root of Simpson's diversity index across productive rearrangements. TCRdb mirrors the immuneACCESS table, restricted to in-frame sequences. Some clones are absent from its copies; in checked studies, under half trace to an unresolved V gene, and the reason for the others is unknown. V, J and clone size were drawn from that table, and D and trimming were deduced from the DNA. This sample comprises under 200,000 clones, around 87% of them detected only once. The ten largest make up 3% to 4.5% of the sample.

The sequence was obtained from a man aged 18 to 30 with active or convalescent COVID-19. The sequenced material came from peripheral blood.

DNA sequence: TGTGCCAGCAGCTGGTGGGGACAGGGGTATGCAGATACGCAGTATTTT. This is translated as CASSWWGQGYADTQYF. The rearrangement joined TRBV5-8 to TRBJ2-3, with 10 bases aligning to TRBD1. V ends up 3 bases short and J 4 bases short, with an unmatched junction base count of 8. From its cysteine to its phenylalanine, the CDR3 spans 16 amino acids. Of the read, only the CDR3 DNA is kept; its 48 bases are in frame from base 1. From the germline V gene, CDR1 is SGHTS and CDR2 is YDEGEE.